A selection of T cell receptor beta chains follows, all from one sample in a study of long-term antiretroviral therapy in people with HIV. Produced via immunoSEQ multiplex PCR; TCRdb's table is partial and in-frame only. The sample contains 17,000 or so clones, about 80% of which appear only once. The sequencing used unsorted PBMCs, collected 0.3 years before starting antiretroviral therapy. Every receptor here comes from a middle-aged man with HIV. CDR3s include the opening cysteine and the closing phenylalanine or tryptophan. A D gene is named only where the DNA matches it firmly. The size of a clone is reported for some rows only, either as once, few or many, or as a class for expanded clones.

v_gene	j_gene	d_gene	abundance	CDR3nt	CDR3aa
TRBV7-9	TRBJ2-7	TRBD2	-	TGTGCCAGCAGCTTAGAACCCGGACTAGCGGGCACCTACGAGCAGTACTTC	CASSLEPGLAGTYEQYF
TRBV5-1	TRBJ2-2	-	-	TGCGCCAGCAGCTCTACACCCACCGGGGAGCTGTTTTTT	CASSSTPTGELFF
TRBV27	TRBJ2-1	-	-	TGTGCCAGCAGCCTACTACCACCTAATGAGCAGTTCTTC	CASSLLPPNEQFF
TRBV18	TRBJ2-1	-	once	TGTGCCAGCTCACCAACTCGAAACTCCTACAATGAGCAGTTCTTC	CASSPTRNSYNEQFF
TRBV7-8	TRBJ2-7	-	once	TGTGCCAGCAGCTTAGTAGGACAGAGCCTAACCTACGAGCAGTACTTC	CASSLVGQSLTYEQYF
TRBV13	TRBJ1-1	-	-	TGTGCCAGCAGCTTGACAGGCCTTCCTGAAGCTTTCTTT	CASSLTGLPEAFF
TRBV7-9	TRBJ2-5	TRBD1	-	TGTGCCAGCAGCTTAGGGGGACAGGGAGGAGAGACCCAGTACTTC	CASSLGGQGGETQYF
TRBV6-1	TRBJ2-7	-	few	TGTGCCAGCAGTGAAGACGGGACCGCCGGTTCCTACGAGCAGTACTTC	CASSEDGTAGSYEQYF
TRBV7-9	TRBJ2-1	-	-	TGTGCCAGCATCCAACAGGGTTACAATGAGCAGTTCTTC	CASIQQGYNEQFF
TRBV5-1	TRBJ2-7	-	few	TGCGCCAGCAGCTCACCGGGGCCAGGGGAGCAGTACTTC	CASSSPGPGEQYF
TRBV7-9	TRBJ2-3	-	-	TGTGCCAGCAGCTCTGGACAGTCGGCGTATACGCAGTATTTT	CASSSGQSAYTQYF
TRBV5-1	TRBJ2-5	TRBD2	-	TGCGCCAGCAGCTTGCGCGGGGGTGCAGGGACCCAGTACTTC	CASSLRGGAGTQYF
TRBV19	TRBJ1-1	-	-	TGTGCCAGTAGTATTTCAGTCCGCAGGGAAAACGCTGAAGCTTTCTTT	CASSISVRRENAEAFF